This TCR beta chain is from a study of T cell repertoires in cytomegalovirus infection (dated by TCRdb to between 2018 and 2021). As for the study more broadly: Alongside well-studied HLA-B-restricted epitopes, the peptide stimulations were aimed at recently identified HLA-C-restricted CMV epitopes, whose presentation resists viral immunomodulation. The HLA type of each donor mattered for the analysis, because public TCR beta signatures pointed to carriage of CMV infection along with the matching HLA type. Paper-wide results and their limitations: Carriers of CMV infection plus the relevant HLA type were discriminated by the cumulative frequency of public TCR beta family members in the study cohort and in an independent approximately 360-donor cohort. In the ex vivo response, HLA-C-restricted CMV-specific TCR beta clonotypes were dominant, and in two of eight donors the single most frequent clonotype came from this HLA-C-restricted group.

The treatment or condition label corresponds to: in vitro stimulation with specific CMV peptide epitopes to enrich CMV-specific T cells. A note on this clonotype: No antigen is known for it. It has no much larger one-base neighbor in the sample; base qualities were not kept.

This sample was sequenced with an Illumina HiSeq 1500. The raw public reads went through TCRdb reprocessing: fastp at Q25, MiXCR clone calling, in-frame beta chains kept. Rows with one shared CDR3 protein collapse into an entry with the most common genes and DNA. The sample yields approximately 770,000 distinct CDR3 sequences; 25% to 30% were counted once. Around 13% of the sample belongs to the ten largest clones. For CDR1 and CDR2, the germline V gene lists SNHLY and FYNNEI. From the cysteine through the phenylalanine, the CDR3 covers 15 amino acids. Of the read, only the CDR3 DNA is kept; its 45 bases are in frame from base 1. The V end loses 7 bases and the J end loses 7 bases, and a stretch of 22 bases separates them.

The V gene is TRBV2 and the J gene is TRBJ1-2; the D segment cannot be called with confidence. This material consisted of cultured CD8+ T cells from PBMCs, taken from culture after CMV antigen stimulation. The TCR sequence derives from a human donor in good health (CMV status not recorded). Some clones in this sample may be carry-over from other donors' samples. The nucleotides are TGTGCCAGCAAGCGCATCCAGCAACCCGGATCTGGCTACACCTTC. Its translation reads: CASKRIQQPGSGYTF.